This T cell receptor (beta chain) was identified in a study of human T cells and chemical hapten exposure. TCRdb fed the RACE reads into MiXCR, producing one record per CDR3 protein. The sample lists over 85,000 distinct CDR3 sequences; approximately 11% were seen once. Indicated time point: pre-sensitization, week 0. The treatment: therapeutic diphenylcyclopropenone sensitization with weekly scalp DPC. Overall study results and limits: After DPC sensitization, TCRs above 1 in 1000 frequency showed no change.

Concerning this clonotype: Its antigen is not identified.

This CDR3 spans 14 amino acids. Germline values: CDR1 MRHNA, CDR2 SNTAGT. The germline V and J ends were trimmed by 7 bases and 0 bases, with 11 bases remaining between them. This chain joins TRBV6-4 and TRBJ2-3, with D hard to call. The sample here was whole blood, taken in connection with sensitization to the hapten diphenylcyclopropenone (DPC). The TCR was taken from a woman aged 55-75 years with alopecia areata. Some clones in this sample may be carry-over from other donors' samples. CDR3 in amino acids: CASTADESTDTQYF. The CDR3 nucleotides are TGTGCCAGCACCGCGGACGAGAGCACAGATACGCAGTATTTT.